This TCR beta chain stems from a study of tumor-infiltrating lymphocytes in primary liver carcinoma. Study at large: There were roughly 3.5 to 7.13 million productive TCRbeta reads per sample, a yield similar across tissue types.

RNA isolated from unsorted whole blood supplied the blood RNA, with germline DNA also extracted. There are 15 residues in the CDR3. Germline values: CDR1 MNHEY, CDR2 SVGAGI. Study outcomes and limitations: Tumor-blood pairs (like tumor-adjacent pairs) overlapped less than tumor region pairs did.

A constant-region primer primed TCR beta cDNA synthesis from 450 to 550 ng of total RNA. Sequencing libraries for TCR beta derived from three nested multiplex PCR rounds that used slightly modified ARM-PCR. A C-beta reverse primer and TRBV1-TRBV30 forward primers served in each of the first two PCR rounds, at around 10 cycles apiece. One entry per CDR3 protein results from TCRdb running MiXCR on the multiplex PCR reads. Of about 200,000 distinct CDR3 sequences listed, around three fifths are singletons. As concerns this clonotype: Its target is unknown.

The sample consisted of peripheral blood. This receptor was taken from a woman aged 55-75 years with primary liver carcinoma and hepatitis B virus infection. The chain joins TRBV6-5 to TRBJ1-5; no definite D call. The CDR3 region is CTSSPTPESNQPQHF. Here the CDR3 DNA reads TGTACAAGCAGCCCAACTCCCGAGTCGAATCAGCCCCAGCATTTT.